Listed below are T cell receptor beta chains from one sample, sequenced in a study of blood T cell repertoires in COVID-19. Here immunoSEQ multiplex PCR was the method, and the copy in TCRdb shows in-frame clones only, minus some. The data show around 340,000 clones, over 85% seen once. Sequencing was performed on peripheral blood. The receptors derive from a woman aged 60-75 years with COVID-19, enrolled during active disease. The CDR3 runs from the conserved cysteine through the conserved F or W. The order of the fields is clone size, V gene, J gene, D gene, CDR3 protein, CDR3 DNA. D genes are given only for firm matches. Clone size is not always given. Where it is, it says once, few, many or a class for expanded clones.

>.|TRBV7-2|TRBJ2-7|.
CASSFSMPSWEQYF
TGTGCCAGCAGCTTCAGTATGCCCTCGTGGGAGCAGTACTTC
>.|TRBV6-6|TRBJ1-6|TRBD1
CASSGQGDSPLHF
TGTGCCAGCAGCGGACAGGGGGATTCACCCCTCCACTTT
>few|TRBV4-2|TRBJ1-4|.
CASSQGRVSTNEKLFF
TGTGCCAGCAGCCAAGGCAGGGTTTCAACTAATGAAAAACTGTTTTTT
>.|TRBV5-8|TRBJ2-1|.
CASTGQMYNEQFF
TGTGCCAGCACCGGACAAATGTACAATGAGCAGTTCTTC
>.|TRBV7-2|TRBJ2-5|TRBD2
CASSQFSAGGVETQYF
TGTGCCAGCAGCCAGTTCTCAGCGGGGGGCGTAGAGACCCAGTACTTC
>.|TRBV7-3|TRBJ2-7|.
CASSPGGQGPYEQYF
TGTGCCAGCAGCCCGGGTGGGCAGGGCCCCTACGAGCAGTACTTC
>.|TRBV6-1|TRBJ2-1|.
CASSEGWGGLNEQFF
TGTGCCAGCAGTGAAGGGTGGGGGGGCCTGAATGAGCAGTTCTTC
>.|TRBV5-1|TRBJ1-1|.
CASSGGAAQAFF
TGCGCCAGCAGCGGCGGGGCAGCACAAGCTTTCTTT
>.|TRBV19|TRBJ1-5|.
CASRDWDQPQHF
TGTGCCAGTAGGGACTGGGATCAGCCCCAGCATTTT
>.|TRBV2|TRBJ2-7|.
CASSPDRTAYEQYF
TGTGCCAGCAGCCCGGACAGAACGGCCTACGAGCAGTACTTC
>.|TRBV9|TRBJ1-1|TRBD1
CASSAGTANTEAFF
TGTGCCAGCAGCGCCGGGACAGCGAACACTGAAGCTTTCTTT
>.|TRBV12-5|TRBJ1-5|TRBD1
CASGLDRGSDDQPQHF
TGTGCTAGTGGTTTGGACAGGGGGTCGGACGATCAGCCCCAGCATTTT
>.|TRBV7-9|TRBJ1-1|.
CASSLGFPARASGEAFF
TGTGCCAGCAGCTTAGGGTTCCCGGCCAGGGCATCGGGTGAAGCTTTCTTT
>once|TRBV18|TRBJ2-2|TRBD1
CASSLDRASGELFF
TGTGCCAGCTCACTAGACAGGGCATCCGGGGAGCTGTTTTTT
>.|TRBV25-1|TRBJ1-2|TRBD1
CASSGGQGYGYTF
TGTGCCAGCAGTGGGGGACAGGGGTATGGCTACACCTTC
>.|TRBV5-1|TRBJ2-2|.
CASSLDTRYTGELFF
TGCGCCAGCAGCTTGGACACCCGTTACACCGGGGAGCTGTTTTTT
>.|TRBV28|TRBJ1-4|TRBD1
CASSGRQGNEKLFF
TGTGCCAGCAGCGGGAGACAGGGCAACGAAAAACTGTTTTTT
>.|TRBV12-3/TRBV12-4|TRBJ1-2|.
CASSLGANYGYTF
TGTGCCAGCAGTTTAGGAGCTAACTATGGCTACACCTTC
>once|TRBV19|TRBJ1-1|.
CASSMKNMNTEAFF
TGTGCCAGTAGTATGAAAAACATGAACACTGAAGCTTTCTTT
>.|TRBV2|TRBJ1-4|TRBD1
CASSEQGVVGEKLFF
TGTGCCAGCAGTGAACAGGGGGTAGTTGGTGAAAAACTGTTTTTT
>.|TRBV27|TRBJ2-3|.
CASSPQVASTDTQYF
TGTGCCAGCAGCCCTCAGGTCGCTAGCACAGATACGCAGTATTTT
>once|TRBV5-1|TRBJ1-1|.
CASSFRGTEAFF
TGCGCCAGCAGCTTCCGGGGAACTGAAGCTTTCTTT
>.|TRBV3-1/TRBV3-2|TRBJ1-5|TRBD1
CASSQGTGVYQPQHF
TGTGCCAGCAGCCAAGGGACAGGGGTCTATCAGCCCCAGCATTTT
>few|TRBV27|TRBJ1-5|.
CASSQGPNQPQHF
TGTGCCAGCAGTCAGGGGCCAAATCAGCCCCAGCATTTT
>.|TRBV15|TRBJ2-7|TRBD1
CATSRAPGQGLYEQYF
TGTGCCACCAGCAGAGCACCGGGACAGGGGCTCTACGAGCAGTACTTC
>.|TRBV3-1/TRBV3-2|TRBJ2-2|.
CASSRELTSLDTGELFF
TGTGCCAGCAGCCGGGAGTTAACTAGCCTAGACACCGGGGAGCTGTTTTTT
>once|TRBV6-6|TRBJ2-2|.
CASSLLTGELFF
TGTGCCAGCAGTTTACTAACCGGGGAGCTGTTTTTT
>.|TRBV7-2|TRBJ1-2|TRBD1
CASSPYRTGYGYTF
TGTGCCAGCAGCCCCTACCGGACAGGGTATGGCTACACCTTC
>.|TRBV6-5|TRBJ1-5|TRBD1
CASSYSTGKGQPQHF
TGTGCCAGCAGTTACTCGACAGGGAAGGGGCAGCCCCAGCATTTT
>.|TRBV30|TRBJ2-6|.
CAWSRRGGSSGANVLTF
TGTGCCTGGAGCCGACGTGGAGGATCCTCTGGGGCCAACGTCCTGACTTTC
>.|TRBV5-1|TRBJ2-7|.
CASSLAEGTTAYEQYF
TGCGCCAGCAGCTTGGCGGAGGGAACAACAGCCTACGAGCAGTACTTC
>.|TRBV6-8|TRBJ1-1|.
CASGGRGTEAFF
TGTGCCAGTGGAGGTCGTGGCACTGAAGCTTTCTTT
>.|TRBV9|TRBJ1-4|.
CASSAIQGSNEKLFF
TGTGCCAGCAGCGCCATCCAGGGGAGTAATGAAAAACTGTTTTTT
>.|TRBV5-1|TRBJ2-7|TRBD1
CASSLGTGIVYEQYF
TGCGCCAGCAGCTTGGGGACAGGGATCGTCTACGAGCAGTACTTC
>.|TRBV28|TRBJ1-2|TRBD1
CASSQQGAVYGYTF
TGTGCCAGCAGCCAACAGGGGGCGGTGTATGGCTACACCTTC
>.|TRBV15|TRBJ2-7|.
CATSTLSGDYEQYF
TGTGCCACCAGCACCCTGTCCGGGGACTACGAGCAGTACTTC
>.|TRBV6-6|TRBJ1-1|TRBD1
CASSLGQGKNTEAFF
TGTGCCAGCAGTTTGGGACAGGGCAAGAACACTGAAGCTTTCTTT
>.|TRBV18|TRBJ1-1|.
CASSPRGGFDTEAFF
TGTGCCAGCTCACCACGGGGGGGCTTTGACACTGAAGCTTTCTTT
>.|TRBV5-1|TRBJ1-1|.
CASSLEGGSVNTEAFF
TGCGCCAGCAGCTTGGAAGGGGGTTCGGTGAACACTGAAGCTTTCTTT
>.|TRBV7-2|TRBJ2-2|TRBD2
CASSLQPVSSGGARVLFF
TGTGCCAGCAGCCTCCAGCCGGTTTCTAGCGGGGGGGCTCGGGTGCTGTTTTTT
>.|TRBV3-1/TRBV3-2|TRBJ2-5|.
CASSLGSVGRETQYF
TGTGCCAGCAGTCTAGGTTCCGTCGGGAGAGAGACCCAGTACTTC
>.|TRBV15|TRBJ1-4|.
CATSEQQGTGEKLFF
TGTGCCACCAGCGAACAACAGGGAACCGGCGAAAAACTGTTTTTT
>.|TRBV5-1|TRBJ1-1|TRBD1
CASTKQGARTEAFF
TGCGCCAGCACGAAACAGGGGGCTAGGACTGAAGCTTTCTTT
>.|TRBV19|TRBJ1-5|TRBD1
CASSRDRGDNQPQHF
TGTGCCAGTAGTAGGGACAGGGGTGACAATCAGCCCCAGCATTTT
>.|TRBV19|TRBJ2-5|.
CASSIGGRTQYF
TGTGCCAGTAGTATCGGAGGCCGAACCCAGTACTTC
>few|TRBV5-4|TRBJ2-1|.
CASSQGSFGSYNEQFF
TGTGCCAGCAGCCAGGGGTCGTTTGGTTCCTACAATGAGCAGTTCTTC
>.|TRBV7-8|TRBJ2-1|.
CASTETGYPEQFF
TGTGCCAGCACCGAAACAGGTTACCCTGAGCAGTTCTTC
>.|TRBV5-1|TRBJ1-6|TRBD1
CASSFQQGINSPLHF
TGCGCCAGCAGCTTTCAACAGGGGATTAATTCACCCCTCCACTTT
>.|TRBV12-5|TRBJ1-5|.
CASGSPTDGGKAQHF
TGTGCTAGTGGTTCCCCCACCGACGGGGGGAAGGCCCAGCATTTT
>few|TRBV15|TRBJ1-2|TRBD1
CATQGAGTFGYTF
TGTGCCACACAGGGGGCGGGGACTTTCGGCTACACCTTC
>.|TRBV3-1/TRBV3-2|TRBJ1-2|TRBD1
CASSPPPGQGNYGYTF
TGTGCCAGCAGCCCACCTCCGGGACAGGGGAACTATGGCTACACCTTC
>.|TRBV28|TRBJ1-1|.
CASSSNPGVEAFF
TGTGCCAGCAGTTCGAACCCCGGAGTTGAAGCTTTCTTT
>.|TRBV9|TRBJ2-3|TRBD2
CASSVDLAGRSSTDTQYF
TGTGCCAGCAGCGTAGACCTAGCGGGGCGATCTAGCACAGATACGCAGTATTTT
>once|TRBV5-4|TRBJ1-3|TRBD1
CASSFVPGGGGNTIYF
TGTGCCAGCAGCTTTGTCCCAGGGGGCGGTGGAAACACCATATATTTT
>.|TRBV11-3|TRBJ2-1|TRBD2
CASSQGKTSGGNNEQFF
TGTGCCAGCAGCCAAGGAAAGACTAGCGGGGGCAACAATGAGCAGTTCTTC
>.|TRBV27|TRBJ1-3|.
CASSPGTGNTIYF
TGTGCCAGCAGTCCCGGGACAGGAAACACCATATATTTT
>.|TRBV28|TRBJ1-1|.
CAAPGDTRGNTEAFF
TGTGCCGCCCCAGGAGATACAAGGGGAAACACTGAAGCTTTCTTT